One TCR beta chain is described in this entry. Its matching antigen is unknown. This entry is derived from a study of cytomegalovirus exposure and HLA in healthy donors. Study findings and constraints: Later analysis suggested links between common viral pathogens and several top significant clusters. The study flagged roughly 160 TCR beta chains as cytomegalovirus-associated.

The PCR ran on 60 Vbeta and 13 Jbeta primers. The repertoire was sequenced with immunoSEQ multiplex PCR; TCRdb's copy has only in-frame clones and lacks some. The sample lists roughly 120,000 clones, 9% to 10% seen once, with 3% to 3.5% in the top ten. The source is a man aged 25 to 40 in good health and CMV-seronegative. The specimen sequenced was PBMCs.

CDR3 residues: CASKLRDYSGTQYF. The CDR3 DNA sequence: TGTGCCAGCAAACTCCGGGACTACTCGGGGACCCAGTACTTC. The chain is built from TRBV2 and TRBJ2-5; 7 bases are shared with TRBD2. Trimming took 7 bases from V and 7 from J; bases not matched to a gene: 12. The V gene's germline CDR1 is SNHLY and CDR2 FYNNEI. This CDR3 contains 14 residues.